These T cell receptor beta chains were read from a single sample in a study of cytomegalovirus exposure and HLA in healthy donors. Profiled with immunoSEQ multiplex PCR; TCRdb holds only in-frame clones, not every one. Of over 70,000 clones in the sample, about 67% were seen once. Specimen: PBMCs. The receptors were sampled from a man in his thirties or forties in good health and CMV-seronegative. Both conserved end residues are part of each CDR3. The order of the fields is D gene, V gene, J gene, CDR3 protein. D genes are given only for firm matches.

TRBD2	TRBV29-1	TRBJ2-7	CSVEFSGGSYEQYF
TRBD1	TRBV25-1	TRBJ1-3	CASSESPGTGAGNTIYF
TRBD1	TRBV27	TRBJ2-5	CASSPTGQIVRVGTQYF
.	TRBV5-1	TRBJ1-1	CASSLVTGSTNTEAFF
.	TRBV6-4	TRBJ1-2	CASSSTPGANYGYTF
.	TRBV21-1	TRBJ2-5	CASSIDRGLFETQYF
TRBD1	TRBV7-9	TRBJ2-2	CASSWGQGTGELFF
TRBD2	TRBV27	TRBJ2-7	CASSLTSGKHYEQYF
.	TRBV5-1	TRBJ2-1	CASSLGLQGGEQFF
TRBD1	TRBV6-6	TRBJ2-3	CASSYSRQGHTDTQYF
.	TRBV29-1	TRBJ1-1	CSVVMATGWTEAFF
.	TRBV23-1	TRBJ1-2	CASSQSKGVYGYTF
.	TRBV28	TRBJ1-5	CASTGNSNQPQHF
.	TRBV19	TRBJ1-3	CASIGVSGNTIYF
.	TRBV5-6	TRBJ2-7	CASSPFGLGAEQYF
.	TRBV2	TRBJ2-1	CASSEVLDFLNEQFF
TRBD1	TRBV2	TRBJ1-4	CASTWGQGANEKLFF
TRBD2	TRBV4-1	TRBJ2-3	CASSPNVAGPPGDTQYF
.	TRBV4-3	TRBJ2-7	CASSPLRDGSYEQYF
.	TRBV30	TRBJ1-6	CAWSVFGGASPLHF
.	TRBV4-1	TRBJ1-2	CASSQSPTDSNYGYTF
.	TRBV5-4	TRBJ1-1	CASSSGQGKAFF
.	TRBV6-6	TRBJ1-1	CASTPGLTGNTEAFF
TRBD1	TRBV7-2	TRBJ1-6	CASSPDRDSPLHF
TRBD1	TRBV7-3	TRBJ1-2	CASSLETGGGYGYTF
TRBD1	TRBV5-4	TRBJ2-5	CASRAGGAGETQYF
TRBD1	TRBV6-1	TRBJ1-5	CASRGTGGINQPQHF
.	TRBV6-5	TRBJ1-2	CASEGGDYGYTF
.	TRBV5-1	TRBJ2-7	CASSFGTVREQYF
TRBD2	TRBV5-1	TRBJ2-2	CASSLTSGTGTGELFF
.	TRBV28	TRBJ2-2	CASSPTGWKSNTGELFF